This T cell receptor (beta chain) was profiled in a study of blood T cell repertoires in COVID-19. Study-wide background: Sources were T cells, B-cell-depleted T cells, or PBMCs; the material itself was cDNA or gDNA.

This CDR3 is 13 amino acids long. The V end lost 4 bases, the J end lost 6 bases, and 11 bases lay between the germline ends. Per germline, CDR1 WNHNN and CDR2 SYGVQD (reference sequence). The table came from immunoSEQ multiplex PCR; TCRdb's copy has only in-frame clones and leaves some out. This table has over 65,000 clones, around 90% appearing once. The sample was peripheral blood. This TCR was recovered from a human donor in a cohort sampled during active COVID-19. This chain links TRBV10-1 with TRBJ2-3; D is uncertain. The CDR3, as DNA: TGCGCCAGCAGTGTTACAGTCACGGATACGCAGTATTTT. This sequence encodes CASSVTVTDTQYF.